Detailed here is one T cell receptor beta chain. The data derive from a study of metastatic and nonmetastatic thyroid tumors. Overall study: Repertoire data that came from the blood and tumor or nodule tissue of malignant and benign thyroid patients were compared.

V was pared by 2 bases and J by 4 bases, with 15 bases between. The CDR3 covers 15 residues. Germline CDR1 MNHNY, CDR2 SVGAGI (reference sequence). Per the study methods: The study took CDR3 differences across clinicopathological groups and made a distant-metastasis classifier for papillary thyroid cancer from them. TCRdb re-called clones from the PCR reads using MiXCR. TCRdb, not the original authors, processed these V and J calls. Of about 40,000 clones in the sample, approximately 15% are singletons; the top ten hold 3.5% to 4%. No patient received treatment before thyroid surgery. The TCR originated in a female donor with papillary thyroid cancer or a benign thyroid nodule (not recorded which). Some clones in this sample may be carry-over from other donors' samples. The chain employs TRBV6-6 and TRBJ2-7; TRBD2 might be the D (6 bases). The sequencing sample was made of blood. CDR3 sequence reads: CASSYRRGGLYEQYF. In nucleotides, the CDR3 is TGTGCCAGCAGTTACAGAAGGGGCGGACTATACGAGCAGTACTTC.